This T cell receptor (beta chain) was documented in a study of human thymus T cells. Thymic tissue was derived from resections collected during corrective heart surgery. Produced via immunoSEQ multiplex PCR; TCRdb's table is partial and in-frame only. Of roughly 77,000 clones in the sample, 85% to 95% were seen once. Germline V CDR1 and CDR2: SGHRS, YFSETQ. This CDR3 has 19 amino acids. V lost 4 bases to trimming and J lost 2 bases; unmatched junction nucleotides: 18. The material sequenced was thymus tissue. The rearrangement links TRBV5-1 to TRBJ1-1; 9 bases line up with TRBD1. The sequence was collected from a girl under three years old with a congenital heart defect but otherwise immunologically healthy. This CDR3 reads CASSGEVRRDRDHNTEAFF. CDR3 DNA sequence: TGCGCCAGCAGCGGGGAGGTTAGGCGGGACAGGGACCATAACACTGAAGCTTTCTTT.